A selection of T cell receptor beta chains follows, all from one sample in a study of blood T cell repertoires in COVID-19. Data came from immunoSEQ multiplex PCR; TCRdb stores just in-frame clones and leaves some out. The sample records 200,000 to 300,000 clones, about 89% being singletons. The sequencing input was peripheral blood. Receptors originate from a woman in her sixties or seventies who had recovered from COVID-19. The CDR3 runs from the conserved cysteine through the conserved F or W. A D gene is named only where the DNA matches it firmly. Some rows have no size entry. The others give once, few or many, or a class for an expanded clone.

cdr3_nt: TGTGCCAGCAGTCGTCCGGTGGGGAGTTACGAGCAGTACTTC
cdr3_aa: CASSRPVGSYEQYF
j_call: TRBJ2-7
clone_size: few
v_call: TRBV28
d_call: -

cdr3_nt: TGTGCCAGCAGTGACCTAGCGGGGGGGGCCTACAATGAGCAGTTCTTC
cdr3_aa: CASSDLAGGAYNEQFF
j_call: TRBJ2-1
clone_size: -
v_call: TRBV6-4
d_call: TRBD2

cdr3_nt: TGTGCCAGCAGCGCACCCGCGAACTCCTACGAGCAGTACTTC
cdr3_aa: CASSAPANSYEQYF
j_call: TRBJ2-7
clone_size: once
v_call: TRBV9
d_call: -

cdr3_nt: TGCGCCAGCAGGGGGACAGGGCGGTACGAGCAGTACTTC
cdr3_aa: CASRGTGRYEQYF
j_call: TRBJ2-7
clone_size: -
v_call: TRBV5-1
d_call: TRBD1

cdr3_nt: TGTGCCAGCAGTACACTACAAAATCAGCCCCAGCATTTT
cdr3_aa: CASSTLQNQPQHF
j_call: TRBJ1-5
clone_size: -
v_call: TRBV2
d_call: -

cdr3_nt: TGTGCCAGCAGTTTAGGTGGCTGGCGCACAGATACGCAGTATTTT
cdr3_aa: CASSLGGWRTDTQYF
j_call: TRBJ2-3
clone_size: -
v_call: TRBV27
d_call: -

cdr3_nt: TGTGCCAGCAGCCCCCCAGGGCAATCCCGTAGATACGAGCAGTACTTC
cdr3_aa: CASSPPGQSRRYEQYF
j_call: TRBJ2-7
clone_size: -
v_call: TRBV7-9
d_call: -

cdr3_nt: TGTGCCAGCTCACGGGCCGACATAACTTTCTATGGCTACACCTTC
cdr3_aa: CASSRADITFYGYTF
j_call: TRBJ1-2
clone_size: -
v_call: TRBV18
d_call: -

cdr3_nt: TGCGCCAGCAGCCAGGAACCAACAGGGACCTACTATGGCTACACCTTC
cdr3_aa: CASSQEPTGTYYGYTF
j_call: TRBJ1-2
clone_size: -
v_call: TRBV4-1
d_call: -

cdr3_nt: TGTGCCAGCAGTGAACCTCTCCGTCAGCAAGAGACCCAGTACTTC
cdr3_aa: CASSEPLRQQETQYF
j_call: TRBJ2-5
clone_size: -
v_call: TRBV6-1
d_call: -

cdr3_nt: TGTGCCAGCAGCTTGAGGTCTCAGGGGGGCTCTGGAAACACCATATATTTT
cdr3_aa: CASSLRSQGGSGNTIYF
j_call: TRBJ1-3
clone_size: -
v_call: TRBV5-4
d_call: TRBD1

cdr3_nt: TGCAGCGTTGGACAGGGGGGCTCCCCTGGAAACACCATATATTTT
cdr3_aa: CSVGQGGSPGNTIYF
j_call: TRBJ1-3
clone_size: -
v_call: TRBV29-1
d_call: TRBD1

cdr3_nt: TGTGCCAGCAGGCAGGGGGCCGGGGAGACCCAGTACTTC
cdr3_aa: CASRQGAGETQYF
j_call: TRBJ2-5
clone_size: -
v_call: TRBV12-3/TRBV12-4
d_call: TRBD1

cdr3_nt: TGTGCCAGCAGCCAAACTAGCGGGGGGAACTACGAGCAGTACTTC
cdr3_aa: CASSQTSGGNYEQYF
j_call: TRBJ2-7
clone_size: -
v_call: TRBV7-2
d_call: TRBD2

cdr3_nt: TGCGCCAGCAGCTTAGTACTAGCGGGGGAAGAGACCCAGTACTTC
cdr3_aa: CASSLVLAGEETQYF
j_call: TRBJ2-5
clone_size: -
v_call: TRBV5-1
d_call: TRBD2

cdr3_nt: TGTGCCAGCAGCTTGGTGACAGGGAGGCACGGCACCATATATTTT
cdr3_aa: CASSLVTGRHGTIYF
j_call: TRBJ1-3
clone_size: -
v_call: TRBV5-5
d_call: TRBD1

cdr3_nt: TGTGCCAGCAGCGCAGTCCAGGGGGCCGGTGAAAAACTGTTTTTT
cdr3_aa: CASSAVQGAGEKLFF
j_call: TRBJ1-4
clone_size: -
v_call: TRBV9
d_call: TRBD1

cdr3_nt: TGCGCCAGCAGCTTGTTTCCAGATTCCTACGAGCAGTACTTC
cdr3_aa: CASSLFPDSYEQYF
j_call: TRBJ2-7
clone_size: -
v_call: TRBV5-1
d_call: -

cdr3_nt: TGTGCCAGCAGCCAAGATCGAGGTAGGAGTCAGCCCCAGCATTTT
cdr3_aa: CASSQDRGRSQPQHF
j_call: TRBJ1-5
clone_size: -
v_call: TRBV4-2
d_call: -

cdr3_nt: TGTGCCAGCAGCCCGACAGGGGACACTGAAGCTTTCTTT
cdr3_aa: CASSPTGDTEAFF
j_call: TRBJ1-1
clone_size: -
v_call: TRBV3-1/TRBV3-2
d_call: TRBD1

cdr3_nt: TGTGCCAGCGGGACAGGAGGGGCCTATGGCTACACCTTC
cdr3_aa: CASGTGGAYGYTF
j_call: TRBJ1-2
clone_size: -
v_call: TRBV28
d_call: TRBD1

cdr3_nt: TGTGCCACCAGCAGAGATATCGCTGAAGCTTTCTTT
cdr3_aa: CATSRDIAEAFF
j_call: TRBJ1-1
clone_size: -
v_call: TRBV15
d_call: -

cdr3_nt: TGTGCCAGCAGGGGGCTAGCGGGGGAGCAGTATTTT
cdr3_aa: CASRGLAGEQYF
j_call: TRBJ2-3
clone_size: -
v_call: TRBV6-4
d_call: TRBD2

cdr3_nt: TGTGCCAGTAGTGACGCCGGGCAGCCCCAGCATTTT
cdr3_aa: CASSDAGQPQHF
j_call: TRBJ1-5
clone_size: -
v_call: TRBV19
d_call: -

cdr3_nt: TGTGCCAGTAGTAAACAGGGCGGGTATGGCTACACCTTC
cdr3_aa: CASSKQGGYGYTF
j_call: TRBJ1-2
clone_size: -
v_call: TRBV19
d_call: -

cdr3_nt: TGTGCCAGCAGCTCACGGACAAATCAGCCCCAGCATTTT
cdr3_aa: CASSSRTNQPQHF
j_call: TRBJ1-5
clone_size: -
v_call: TRBV7-2
d_call: -

cdr3_nt: TGTGCCAGCAGCAGGGACAGGGCGAACACCGGGGAGCTGTTTTTT
cdr3_aa: CASSRDRANTGELFF
j_call: TRBJ2-2
clone_size: -
v_call: TRBV7-2
d_call: TRBD1

cdr3_nt: TGTGCCAGTAGTCAACGGACTAGCGGGGCCCTAGGCACAGATACGCAGTATTTT
cdr3_aa: CASSQRTSGALGTDTQYF
j_call: TRBJ2-3
clone_size: -
v_call: TRBV19
d_call: TRBD2

cdr3_nt: TGTGCCAGCAGTTTAGGGGGGAGCAATCAGCCCCAGCATTTT
cdr3_aa: CASSLGGSNQPQHF
j_call: TRBJ1-5
clone_size: -
v_call: TRBV28
d_call: -

cdr3_nt: TGTGCCAGCAGCTTAGCGAACAGCCCCACTGAAGCTTTCTTT
cdr3_aa: CASSLANSPTEAFF
j_call: TRBJ1-1
clone_size: -
v_call: TRBV7-8
d_call: -

cdr3_nt: TGTGCCAGCAGCTTAGCGGGCCAGGGGTCACCCCTCCACTTT
cdr3_aa: CASSLAGQGSPLHF
j_call: TRBJ1-6
clone_size: -
v_call: TRBV7-9
d_call: -

cdr3_nt: TGTGCCAGCGGACAGGGGAATGGTTATGGCTACACCTTC
cdr3_aa: CASGQGNGYGYTF
j_call: TRBJ1-2
clone_size: -
v_call: TRBV2
d_call: TRBD1

cdr3_nt: TGTGCCAGCAGCTTCCGGGGAGGGTTGTACAATGAGCAGTTCTTC
cdr3_aa: CASSFRGGLYNEQFF
j_call: TRBJ2-1
clone_size: -
v_call: TRBV5-6
d_call: TRBD2

cdr3_nt: TGTGCCAGCAGTGTGGAGGGTTATAATTCACCCCTCCACTTT
cdr3_aa: CASSVEGYNSPLHF
j_call: TRBJ1-6
clone_size: -
v_call: TRBV2
d_call: -

cdr3_nt: TGTGCCAGCAGCTTAATAACAACTAATGAAAAACTGTTTTTT
cdr3_aa: CASSLITTNEKLFF
j_call: TRBJ1-4
clone_size: -
v_call: TRBV7-2
d_call: -

cdr3_nt: TGTGCCAGCAAACTGGACTGGTTGGACAGGGCAGGTTCACCCCTCCACTTT
cdr3_aa: CASKLDWLDRAGSPLHF
j_call: TRBJ1-6
clone_size: -
v_call: TRBV28
d_call: TRBD1

cdr3_nt: TGTGCCAGCAGCCTAGGGACAGGCTATGGCAATCAGCCCCAGCATTTT
cdr3_aa: CASSLGTGYGNQPQHF
j_call: TRBJ1-5
clone_size: -
v_call: TRBV3-1/TRBV3-2
d_call: TRBD1

cdr3_nt: TGTGCCAGCAGTGACGGGCGGGGGATGGGAGAGACCCAGTACTTC
cdr3_aa: CASSDGRGMGETQYF
j_call: TRBJ2-5
clone_size: -
v_call: TRBV2
d_call: TRBD2

cdr3_nt: TGTGCCAGCAGCGTCACAGGGGGTGCCCCCTATGGCTACACCTTC
cdr3_aa: CASSVTGGAPYGYTF
j_call: TRBJ1-2
clone_size: -
v_call: TRBV9
d_call: TRBD1

cdr3_nt: TGTGCCAGTAGTACCCCCGGGACTAGCGGGGGGCTTGGGGAGACCCAGTACTTC
cdr3_aa: CASSTPGTSGGLGETQYF
j_call: TRBJ2-5
clone_size: -
v_call: TRBV19
d_call: TRBD2

cdr3_nt: TGTGCCAGCAGCGTAGAAGGGAGACGAGGCTACACCTTC
cdr3_aa: CASSVEGRRGYTF
j_call: TRBJ1-2
clone_size: -
v_call: TRBV9
d_call: -

cdr3_nt: TGTGCCAGTAGTATAGAGGTAGGAGGATATGGCTACACCTTC
cdr3_aa: CASSIEVGGYGYTF
j_call: TRBJ1-2
clone_size: few
v_call: TRBV19
d_call: -

cdr3_nt: TGTGCCAGTAGGTCCAGGGCCTCCTACGAGCAGTACTTC
cdr3_aa: CASRSRASYEQYF
j_call: TRBJ2-7
clone_size: -
v_call: TRBV19
d_call: -

cdr3_nt: TGTGCCAGCAGCTCGGCCCCTAGCGGGGGGGCGGGCACCGGGGAGCTGTTTTTT
cdr3_aa: CASSSAPSGGAGTGELFF
j_call: TRBJ2-2
clone_size: few
v_call: TRBV5-4
d_call: TRBD2

cdr3_nt: TGTGCCAGCAGCTTAAATGGGGGCTTAAACTATGGCTACACCTTC
cdr3_aa: CASSLNGGLNYGYTF
j_call: TRBJ1-2
clone_size: -
v_call: TRBV7-3
d_call: -

cdr3_nt: TGTGCCAGCAGCTTATCTACAGGGGGAGGCCAGCCCCAGCATTTT
cdr3_aa: CASSLSTGGGQPQHF
j_call: TRBJ1-5
clone_size: -
v_call: TRBV7-8
d_call: TRBD1

cdr3_nt: TGCAGCGTAGGACTAGCGAGGGACACCGGGGAGCTGTTTTTT
cdr3_aa: CSVGLARDTGELFF
j_call: TRBJ2-2
clone_size: -
v_call: TRBV29-1
d_call: TRBD2

cdr3_nt: TGTGCCAGCAGCTTACACTCTGGGGCCAACGTCCTGACTTTC
cdr3_aa: CASSLHSGANVLTF
j_call: TRBJ2-6
clone_size: few
v_call: TRBV7-3
d_call: -

cdr3_nt: TGTGCCAGCTCCCCGGCTGGGCCTCCTCGTGGCTACACCTTC
cdr3_aa: CASSPAGPPRGYTF
j_call: TRBJ1-2
clone_size: -
v_call: TRBV18
d_call: -

cdr3_nt: TGTGCCAGCAGCGAGGGCCCGGGACTGGGGAATTACGAGCAGTACTTC
cdr3_aa: CASSEGPGLGNYEQYF
j_call: TRBJ2-7
clone_size: -
v_call: TRBV9
d_call: -

cdr3_nt: TGTGCCAGCAGCCAATTTCGCGGGGTCAGCACAGATACGCAGTATTTT
cdr3_aa: CASSQFRGVSTDTQYF
j_call: TRBJ2-3
clone_size: -
v_call: TRBV14
d_call: -

cdr3_nt: TGTGCCAGCAGCCAAGGGCTCAGGGGTAACTATGGCTACACCTTC
cdr3_aa: CASSQGLRGNYGYTF
j_call: TRBJ1-2
clone_size: -
v_call: TRBV3-1/TRBV3-2
d_call: -

cdr3_nt: TGTGCCAGCAGCCAAGTATTGAGGGAAAAACTGTTTTTT
cdr3_aa: CASSQVLREKLFF
j_call: TRBJ1-4
clone_size: -
v_call: TRBV3-1/TRBV3-2
d_call: -

cdr3_nt: TGCAGCGTTGTGTATCCAGAACTGCAGGGGTTTGGCTATGGCTACACCTTC
cdr3_aa: CSVVYPELQGFGYGYTF
j_call: TRBJ1-2
clone_size: -
v_call: TRBV29-1
d_call: -

cdr3_nt: TGTGCCAGCAGCGTAGGGTTGGGCAACTCCTACGAGCAGTACTTC
cdr3_aa: CASSVGLGNSYEQYF
j_call: TRBJ2-7
clone_size: -
v_call: TRBV9
d_call: -

cdr3_nt: TGTGCCAGCAGTCCCAGGGGGGTGGCCGAGCAGTACTTC
cdr3_aa: CASSPRGVAEQYF
j_call: TRBJ2-7
clone_size: -
v_call: TRBV6-2/TRBV6-3
d_call: -

cdr3_nt: TGTGCCAGCAGCCCTGGGCTACGCACAGATACGCAGTATTTT
cdr3_aa: CASSPGLRTDTQYF
j_call: TRBJ2-3
clone_size: -
v_call: TRBV7-2
d_call: -

cdr3_nt: TGTGCCAGCTCACCCGTGACAGAAGCTAACTATGGCTACACCTTC
cdr3_aa: CASSPVTEANYGYTF
j_call: TRBJ1-2
clone_size: -
v_call: TRBV18
d_call: -

cdr3_nt: TGTGCCAGCAGCGCACAGGGTGGCGGCAATCAGCCCCAGCATTTT
cdr3_aa: CASSAQGGGNQPQHF
j_call: TRBJ1-5
clone_size: few
v_call: TRBV7-9
d_call: -

cdr3_nt: TGTGCCAGCAGCTTAGTTGCTAGCGAGGCGGGAGAGACCCAGTACTTC
cdr3_aa: CASSLVASEAGETQYF
j_call: TRBJ2-5
clone_size: -
v_call: TRBV11-2
d_call: -